The 9 T cell receptor beta chains in this list originate from one sample, sequenced in a study of blood T cell repertoires in COVID-19. Measured with immunoSEQ multiplex PCR; TCRdb has only the in-frame clones, and not every one. The table lists roughly 330,000 clones, about 89% of them singletons, with about 5.4% in the top ten. The sequenced sample consisted of PBMCs or T cells enriched from blood (not recorded which). The receptors here all came from a woman aged 30 to 39 who had recovered from COVID-19.

Only one count was recorded for this clone. The V call is TRBV7-2, the J call TRBJ1-2, with 7 positions matching TRBD1. The CDR3 spans 15 residues. From germline, CDR1 is SGHTA and CDR2 FQGNSA. Trimming removed 2 bases from V and 4 bases from J; junction bases left unmatched: 7. For the CDR3, the DNA is TGTGCCAGCAGCTTAAACCCCGGACAGGCCTATGGCTACACCTTC. Its protein product is CASSLNPGQAYGYTF.

The chain couples TRBV5-5 to TRBJ2-1; no definite D call. From germline, CDR1 is SGHKS and CDR2 YYEKEE (reference sequence). The CDR3 totals 16 residues. V was cut by 0 bases and J by 0 bases, with 10 bases left in between. CDR3 sequence reads: CASSLEYSLSYNEQFF. The CDR3 DNA is TGTGCCAGCAGCTTGGAGTACTCTCTCTCCTACAATGAGCAGTTCTTC.

In DNA form, the CDR3 reads TGTGCCAGCAGCTTAGGTGCCCGGGGGGCTGGGCAGCCCCAGCATTTT. Translating it yields CASSLGARGAGQPQHF. V and J are TRBV7-8 and TRBJ1-5; tentative D call: TRBD1 (6 bases). Trimming removed 1 base from V and 7 bases from J, with 17 bases in between. This CDR3 comprises 16 residues. CDR1 is SGHVS and CDR2 is FQNEAQ in the germline V gene.

This chain uses TRBV11-2 with TRBJ2-7; TRBD1 is a possible D gene (6 bases). The V gene lost 5 bases and the J gene lost 3 bases, with 17 bases spanning the gap. Germline V gives CDR1 SGHAT, CDR2 FQNNGV. The CDR3 consists of 15 residues. DNA of the CDR3: TGTGCCAGCAGCCTGAGACCGGGACAAGGCTACGAGCAGTACTTC. Protein: CASSLRPGQGYEQYF.

The chain carries TRBV4-3 and TRBJ2-7; D possibly corresponds to TRBD2 (6 bases). With 0 bases removed from V and 2 bases from J, the gap between germline ends came to 17 bases. Germline V gives CDR1 LGHNA, CDR2 YSLEER. The CDR3 loop spans 17 amino acids. CDR3: CASSQEGRASVPYEQYF. CDR3 coding DNA: TGCGCCAGCAGCCAAGAAGGACGGGCTAGCGTCCCCTACGAGCAGTACTTC.

The genes are TRBV3-1 (or the pseudogene TRBV3-2) and TRBJ2-1; 7 positions match TRBD1. Trimming removed 1 base from V and 0 bases from J; junction bases left unmatched: 18. Germline V gene lookup returns CDR1 LGHDT and CDR2 YNNKEL (reference sequence). This CDR3 is 21 amino acids long. This chain's CDR3 is CASSQVDESQGEFSSYNEQFF. CDR3 DNA: TGTGCCAGCAGCCAAGTAGATGAGTCGCAGGGGGAATTTAGCTCCTACAATGAGCAGTTCTTC.

The chain combines TRBV4-1 with TRBJ2-7; TRBD1 matches 8 bases. The CDR3 is made up of 16 amino acids. J gave up 1 base and V 4 bases, and 9 bases lay outside the gene matches. Germline lookup yields CDR1 MGHRA and CDR2 YSYEKL. The CDR3 spells CASSPYAGTGSYEQYF. The CDR3 region has the DNA TGCGCCAGCAGCCCGTACGCCGGGACAGGTTCCTACGAGCAGTACTTC.

A word on this clone: Other DNA sequences in the same sample also yield this CDR3. The chain uses TRBV2 and TRBJ1-6; D is undetermined. V lost 3 bases, J lost 0 bases, and 3 bases lay in between. Germline V gene lookup returns CDR1 SNHLY and CDR2 FYNNEI. CDR3 size: 14 residues. The CDR3 DNA reads as TGTGCCAGCAGTGAGAGCTCCTATAATTCACCCCTCCACTTT. This gives the protein CASSESSYNSPLHF.

V usage is TRBV28 and J usage is TRBJ2-1, with 8 bases identical to TRBD2. With 7 bases clipped from V and 3 bases from J, the junction kept 5 bases outside the gene matches. The V gene's germline CDR1 is MDHEN and CDR2 SYDVKM. The CDR3 is 14 residues long. The CDR3 protein is CASKPGGGYNEQFF. The CDR3 nucleotides are TGTGCCAGCAAACCGGGGGGGGGCTACAATGAGCAGTTCTTC.